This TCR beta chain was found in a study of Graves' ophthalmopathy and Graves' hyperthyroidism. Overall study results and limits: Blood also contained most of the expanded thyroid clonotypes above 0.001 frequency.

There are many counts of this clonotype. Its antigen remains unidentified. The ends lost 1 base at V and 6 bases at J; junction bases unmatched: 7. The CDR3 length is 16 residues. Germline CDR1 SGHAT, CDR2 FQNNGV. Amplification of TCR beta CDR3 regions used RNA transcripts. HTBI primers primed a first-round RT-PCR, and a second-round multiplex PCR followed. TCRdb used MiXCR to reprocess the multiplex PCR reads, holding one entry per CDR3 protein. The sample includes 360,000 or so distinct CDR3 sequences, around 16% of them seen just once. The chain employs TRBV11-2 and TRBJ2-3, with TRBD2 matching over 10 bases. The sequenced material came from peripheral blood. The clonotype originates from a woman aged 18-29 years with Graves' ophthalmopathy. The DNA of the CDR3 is TGTGCCAGCAGCTTAGTCTCTAGCGGGGGAGTTGATACGCAGTATTTT. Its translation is CASSLVSSGGVDTQYF.